This T cell receptor (beta chain) was profiled in a study of beta chain features in type 1 diabetes. Investigators reverse transcribed all isolated RNA, so they sequenced expressed TCRB transcripts. Produced via immunoSEQ multiplex PCR; TCRdb's table is partial and in-frame only. Among under 300,000 clones listed, 7.5% to 9.5% were seen once. V was cut by 1 base and J by 6 bases, with 13 bases left in between. The CDR3 totals 15 residues. The germline V gene encodes CDR1 KGHSH and CDR2 LQKENI. Study-level findings and limits: The naive, central memory and Treg TCRB repertoires of patients appeared to be more similar to one another than those of healthy donors. There was a possibility that cDNA sequencing over-represented cells with high TCR expression. Researchers could not determine here whether HLA type influences TCRB rearrangement.

As to this clone: Its target is not known.

The sequence was collected from a woman in her late teens or twenties in good health. Sequencing was performed on central memory CD4+ T cells from blood. This chain links TRBV18 with TRBJ2-1; a possible D gene is TRBD2 (6 bases). For the CDR3, the DNA is TGTGCCAGCTCACCACTAGCGGCCGACCTCAATGAGCAGTTCTTC. Encoded protein: CASSPLAADLNEQFF.